These 3 T cell receptor beta chains were all obtained from the same sample, sequenced in a study of T cells expressing NK-cell markers. TCRdb reprocessed the 5' RACE reads and keeps a single row for each CDR3 protein, giving no DNA. The sample includes 400,000 to 450,000 distinct CDR3 sequences. Input material: blood T cells: a sorted CD56 or NKG2C T cell subset, CD4+ or CD8+ T cells, or bulk PBMC T cells (not recorded which). The receptor set was obtained from a woman between 18 and 69 years old in good health.

The V call is TRBV20-1, the J call TRBJ1-1. This CDR3 spans 13 amino acids. Germline CDR1 DFQATT, CDR2 SNEGSKA (reference sequence). CDR3 sequence: CSALTWGNTEAFF.

The V call is TRBV14, the J call TRBJ1-3; TCRdb lists TRBD1, though no DNA is available to test this call. Germline loops: CDR1 SGHDN, CDR2 FVKESK. The length of the CDR3 is 15 residues. The CDR3 spells CASSRDAISGNTIYF.

The chain has TRBV28 and TRBJ2-1. There are 16 residues in the CDR3. Germline V CDR1 and CDR2: MDHEN, SYDVKM. CDR3: CASSSLGISSYNEQFF.